This T cell receptor (beta chain) was found in a study of blood T cells in healthy people across ages. About this clonotype: The antigen remains undetermined.

Trimming cost V 2 bases and J 0 bases, with 8 bases left between them. This CDR3 has 14 amino acids. Germline-derived CDR1 and CDR2 are KGHSH and LQKENI. The authors ran a second PCR of roughly 6 to 12 cycles using a sample-barcoded 5' primer and a J-beta primer mix. TCRdb reanalysed the 5' RACE reads using MiXCR and keeps one entry per CDR3 protein. Of some 1,800,000 distinct CDR3 sequences in the sample, roughly 43% are singletons; the top ten hold more than 20%. Findings and limits, study-wide: Per-million-T-cell TCR beta diversity fell roughly linearly with age.

This TCR came from a human donor in good health. The sequencing sample was made of blood. The chain uses TRBV18 and TRBJ2-7, with D hard to call. The DNA for the CDR3 is TGTGCCAGCTCACCAGGCAGTAGCTCCTACGAGCAGTACTTC. Translating it yields CASSPGSSSYEQYF.